This is a list of T cell receptor beta chains from one sample in a study of type 1 regulatory T cells. Using its own MiXCR run on the reads, TCRdb lists one record per CDR3 protein. The repertoire holds fewer than 30,000 distinct CDR3 sequences, approximately 77% seen once, with around an eighth in the top ten. Which antigens these TCRs recognize remains unknown. The specimen was cultured T cells, either the whole culture or a sorted T cell fraction (not recorded which). These receptors originate from a human donor in good health. Each CDR3 is given without its conserved first and last residue. Not every row has a clone size; where given, it reads once, few, many or a size class.

clone_size j_call v_call cdr3_aa
. TRBJ2-2 TRBV7-6 ASRRQGETGELF
. TRBJ1-2 TRBV7-2 ASSFGYFRGYGYT
. TRBJ2-7 TRBV5-1 ASSLEVHSYEQY
. TRBJ2-3 TRBV7-2 ASSLEAASTDTQY
. TRBJ2-1 TRBV7-2 ASSAAAEQF
. TRBJ1-2 TRBV11-2 ASSPLARGGNYGYT
. TRBJ2-7 TRBV7-9 ASSLGGGGYNEQY
. TRBJ2-5 TRBV15 ATSRDYVAGTSGGKETQY
few TRBJ2-7 TRBV20-1 SARDQGGGLYEQY
. TRBJ1-6 TRBV9 ASSVVDRGNSPLH
. TRBJ2-7 TRBV18 ASSPLGQGTTYEQY
. TRBJ1-1 TRBV7-2 ASLFLHNTEAF
. TRBJ2-2 TRBV12-3/TRBV12-4 ASSPLNTGELF
few TRBJ2-7 TRBV6-6 ASSLLLWTVSYEQY
. TRBJ2-7 TRBV19 ASSIDLKGAESEQY
. TRBJ2-1 TRBV19 ASRTLAGGSYNEQF